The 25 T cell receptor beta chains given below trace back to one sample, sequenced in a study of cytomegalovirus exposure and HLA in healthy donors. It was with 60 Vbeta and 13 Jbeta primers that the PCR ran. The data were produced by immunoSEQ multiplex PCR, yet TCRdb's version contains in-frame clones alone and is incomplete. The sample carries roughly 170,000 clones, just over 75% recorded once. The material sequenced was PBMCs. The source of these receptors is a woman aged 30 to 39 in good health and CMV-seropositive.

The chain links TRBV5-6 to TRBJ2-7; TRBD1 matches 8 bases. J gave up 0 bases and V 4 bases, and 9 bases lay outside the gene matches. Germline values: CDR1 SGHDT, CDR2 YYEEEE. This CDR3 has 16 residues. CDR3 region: CASSPALTGVSYEQYF. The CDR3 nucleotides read TGTGCCAGCAGCCCGGCTTTGACAGGGGTCTCCTACGAGCAGTACTTC.

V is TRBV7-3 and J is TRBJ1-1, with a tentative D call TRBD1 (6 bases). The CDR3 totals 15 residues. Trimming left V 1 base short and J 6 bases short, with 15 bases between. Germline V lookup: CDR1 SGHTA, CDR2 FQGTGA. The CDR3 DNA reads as TGTGCCAGCAGCTTAAGTTTAGGGGGGGATTCTGAAGCTTTCTTT. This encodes CASSLSLGGDSEAFF.

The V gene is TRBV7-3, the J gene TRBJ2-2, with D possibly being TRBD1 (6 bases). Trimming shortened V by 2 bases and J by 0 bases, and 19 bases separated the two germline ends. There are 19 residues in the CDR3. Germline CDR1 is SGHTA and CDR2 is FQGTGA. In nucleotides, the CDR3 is TGTGCCAGCAGCTTATCCCCTGACGGACAGCTCGCGAACACCGGGGAGCTGTTTTTT. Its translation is CASSLSPDGQLANTGELFF.

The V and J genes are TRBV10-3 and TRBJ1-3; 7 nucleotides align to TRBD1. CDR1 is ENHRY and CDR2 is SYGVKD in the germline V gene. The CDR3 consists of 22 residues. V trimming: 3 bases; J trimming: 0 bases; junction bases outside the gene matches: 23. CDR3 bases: TGTGCCATCAGTGACTTCTCAGCTGGGGTACAGACAGGGACGAGCTCTGGAAACACCATATATTTT. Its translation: CAISDFSAGVQTGTSSGNTIYF.

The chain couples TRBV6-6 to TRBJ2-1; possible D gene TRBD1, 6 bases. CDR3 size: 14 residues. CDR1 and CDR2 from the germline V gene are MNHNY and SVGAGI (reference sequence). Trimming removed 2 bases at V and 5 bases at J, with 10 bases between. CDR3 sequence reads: CASSYQDSNNEQFF. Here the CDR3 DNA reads TGTGCCAGCAGTTACCAGGACAGTAACAATGAGCAGTTCTTC.

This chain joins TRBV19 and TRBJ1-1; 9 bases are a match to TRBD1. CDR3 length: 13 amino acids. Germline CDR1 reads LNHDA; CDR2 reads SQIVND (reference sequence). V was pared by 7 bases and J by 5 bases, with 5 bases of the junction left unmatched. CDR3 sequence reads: CASTSTGGTEAFF. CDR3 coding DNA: TGTGCCAGTACTTCGACAGGGGGAACTGAAGCTTTCTTT.

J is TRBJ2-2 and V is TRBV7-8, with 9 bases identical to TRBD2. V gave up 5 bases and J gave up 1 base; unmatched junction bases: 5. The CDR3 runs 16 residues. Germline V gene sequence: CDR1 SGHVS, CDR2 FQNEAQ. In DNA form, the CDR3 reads TGTGCCAGCAGCCTCAGACTAGCGGTGAACACCGGGGAGCTGTTTTTT. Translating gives CASSLRLAVNTGELFF.

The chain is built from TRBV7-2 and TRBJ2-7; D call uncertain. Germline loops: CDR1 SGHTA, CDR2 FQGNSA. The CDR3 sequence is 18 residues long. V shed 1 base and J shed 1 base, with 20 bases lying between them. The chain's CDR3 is CASSLGPLGPHQSYEQYF. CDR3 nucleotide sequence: TGTGCCAGCAGCTTAGGCCCTCTGGGCCCACACCAATCCTACGAGCAGTACTTC.

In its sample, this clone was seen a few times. The CDR3 region has the DNA TGTGCCAGCAGCTCACAGGGTCGGGTATATGGAGAGACCCAGTACTTC. Protein: CASSSQGRVYGETQYF. The rearrangement joins TRBV11-3 to TRBJ2-5; a weak D match, TRBD1 (6 bases). Germline V gene sequence: CDR1 SGHNT, CDR2 YENEEA. This CDR3 has 16 amino acids. Trimming stripped 4 bases from V and 4 bases from J, with 19 bases between.

CDR3 nucleotides: TGTGCCAGCAGCTTAAGTAGCGGGTCTGGGGCCAACGTCCTGACTTTC. Translating it yields CASSLSSGSGANVLTF. The chain combines TRBV7-3 with TRBJ2-6, with 7 bases lining up with TRBD2. This CDR3 spans 16 amino acids. Germline V gene data show CDR1 as SGHTA and CDR2 as FQGTGA. With V trimmed by 1 base and J by 1 base, 1 base remained unmatched.

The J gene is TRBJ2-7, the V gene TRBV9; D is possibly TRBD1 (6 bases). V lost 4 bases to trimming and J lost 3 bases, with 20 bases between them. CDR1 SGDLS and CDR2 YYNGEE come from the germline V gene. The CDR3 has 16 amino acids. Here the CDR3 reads CASSPSGHRVNYEQYF. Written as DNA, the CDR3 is TGTGCCAGCAGCCCCTCCGGGCACAGGGTAAACTACGAGCAGTACTTC.

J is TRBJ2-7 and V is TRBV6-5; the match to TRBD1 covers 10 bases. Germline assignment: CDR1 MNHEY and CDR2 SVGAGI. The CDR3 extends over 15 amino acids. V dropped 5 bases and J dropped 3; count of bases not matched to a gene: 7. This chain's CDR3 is CASSKPGQGNYEQYF. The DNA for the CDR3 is TGTGCCAGCAGTAAGCCGGGACAGGGGAACTACGAGCAGTACTTC.

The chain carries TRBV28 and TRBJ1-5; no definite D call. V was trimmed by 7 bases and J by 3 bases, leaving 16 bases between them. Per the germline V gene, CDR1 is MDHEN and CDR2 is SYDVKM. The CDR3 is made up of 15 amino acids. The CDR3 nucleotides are TGTGCCAGCATCCCCCTAACGTCGCACAATCAGCCCCAGCATTTT. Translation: CASIPLTSHNQPQHF.

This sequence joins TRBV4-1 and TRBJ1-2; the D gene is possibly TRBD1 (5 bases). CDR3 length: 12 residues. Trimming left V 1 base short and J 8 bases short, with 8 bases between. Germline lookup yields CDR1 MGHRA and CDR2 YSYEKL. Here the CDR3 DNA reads TGCGCCAGCAGCCAAGGACAGCAGGGCTACACCTTC. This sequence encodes CASSQGQQGYTF.

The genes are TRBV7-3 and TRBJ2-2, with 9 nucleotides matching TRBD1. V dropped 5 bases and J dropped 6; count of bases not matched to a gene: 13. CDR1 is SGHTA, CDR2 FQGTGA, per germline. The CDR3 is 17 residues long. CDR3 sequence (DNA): TGTGCCAGCAGCCACTACGGTCCGGGACAGGGAGCCGGGGAGCTGTTTTTT. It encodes CASSHYGPGQGAGELFF.

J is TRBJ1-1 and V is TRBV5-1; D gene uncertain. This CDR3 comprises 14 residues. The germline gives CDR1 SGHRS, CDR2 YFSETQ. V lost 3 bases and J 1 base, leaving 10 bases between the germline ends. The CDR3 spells CASSSAGKNTEAFF. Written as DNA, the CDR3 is TGCGCCAGCAGCTCGGCCGGGAAGAACACTGAAGCTTTCTTT.

CDR3 in DNA: TGTGCCTGGAGTGTACAGGACCGGGAGACCCAGTACTTC. Its translation is CAWSVQDRETQYF. This chain joins TRBV30 and TRBJ2-5; weak D call: TRBD1 (5 bases). This CDR3 is built from 13 residues. V was shortened by 0 bases and J by 5 bases, with 10 bases between the two germline ends. CDR1 is GTSNPN, CDR2 SVGIG, per germline (reference sequence).

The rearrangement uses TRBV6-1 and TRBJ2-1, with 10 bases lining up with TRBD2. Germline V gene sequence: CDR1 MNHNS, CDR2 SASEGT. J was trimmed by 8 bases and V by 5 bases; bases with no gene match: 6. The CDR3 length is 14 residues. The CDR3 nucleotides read TGTGCCAGCAGTAGAGGGACTAGCGTACATGAGCAGTTCTTC. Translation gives CASSRGTSVHEQFF.

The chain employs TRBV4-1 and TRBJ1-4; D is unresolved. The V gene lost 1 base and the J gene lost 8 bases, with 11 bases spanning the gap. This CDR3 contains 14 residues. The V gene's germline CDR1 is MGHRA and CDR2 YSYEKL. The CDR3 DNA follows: TGCGCCAGCAGCCAAGTCCTAGCCGGGGAAAAACTGTTTTTT. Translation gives CASSQVLAGEKLFF.

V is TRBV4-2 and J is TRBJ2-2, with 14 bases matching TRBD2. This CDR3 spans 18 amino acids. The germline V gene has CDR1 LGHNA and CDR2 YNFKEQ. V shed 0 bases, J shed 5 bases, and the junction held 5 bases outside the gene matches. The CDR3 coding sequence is TGTGCCAGCAGCCAAGAAGGAGGACTAGCGGGAGGTACCGGGGAGCTGTTTTTT. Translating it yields CASSQEGGLAGGTGELFF.

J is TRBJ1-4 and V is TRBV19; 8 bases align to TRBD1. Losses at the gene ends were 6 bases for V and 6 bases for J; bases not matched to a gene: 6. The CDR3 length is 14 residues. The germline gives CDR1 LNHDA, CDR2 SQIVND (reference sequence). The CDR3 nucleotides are TGTGCCAGTAGGCAGGGGGCGGTTGATGAAAAACTGTTTTTT. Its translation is CASRQGAVDEKLFF.

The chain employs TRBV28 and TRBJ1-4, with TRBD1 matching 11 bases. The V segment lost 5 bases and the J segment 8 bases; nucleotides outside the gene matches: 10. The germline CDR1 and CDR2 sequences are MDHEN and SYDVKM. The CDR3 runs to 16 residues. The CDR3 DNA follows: TGTGCCAGCAGTAACCAGGACAGGGGGCGCCGGGAAAAACTGTTTTTT. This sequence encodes CASSNQDRGRREKLFF.

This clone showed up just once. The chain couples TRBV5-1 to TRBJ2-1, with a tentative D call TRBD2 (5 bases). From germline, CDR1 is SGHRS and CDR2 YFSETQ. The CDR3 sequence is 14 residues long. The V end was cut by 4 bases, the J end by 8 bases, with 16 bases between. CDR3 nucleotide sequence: TGCGCCAGCAGCATACCCAGTGGACTCGATGAGCAGTTCTTC. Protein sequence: CASSIPSGLDEQFF.

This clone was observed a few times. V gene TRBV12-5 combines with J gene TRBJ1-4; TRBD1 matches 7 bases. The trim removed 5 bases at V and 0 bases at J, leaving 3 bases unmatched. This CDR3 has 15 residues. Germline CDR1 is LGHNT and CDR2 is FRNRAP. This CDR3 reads CASGTGDATNEKLFF. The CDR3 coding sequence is TGTGCTAGTGGTACAGGGGATGCAACTAATGAAAAACTGTTTTTT.

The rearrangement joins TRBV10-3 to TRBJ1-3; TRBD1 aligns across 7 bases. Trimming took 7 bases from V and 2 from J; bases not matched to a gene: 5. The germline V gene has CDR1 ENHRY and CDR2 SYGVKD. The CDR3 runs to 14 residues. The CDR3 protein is CAIMNRGAGNTIYF. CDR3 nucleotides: TGTGCCATCATGAACAGGGGAGCTGGAAACACCATATATTTT.